This TCR beta chain was observed in a study of CD8 T cells in ankylosing spondylitis. Findings of the study overall: Certain motif variants had earlier appeared in reactive arthritis synovial fluid and blood. Significantly higher representation of disease-linked clones was reported for matched ankylosing spondylitis synovial fluid. Blood from ankylosing spondylitis patients appeared to carry a characteristic roughly 8-variant TCR beta motif.

Turning to this clonotype: As yet, its antigen is unknown.

TCR beta libraries were made by quantitative 5'-RACE with molecular barcodes. TCRdb fed the 5' RACE reads into MiXCR, producing one record per CDR3 protein. The sample includes fewer than 750,000 distinct CDR3 sequences, around 20% of them seen just once. The clonotype was recovered from a male donor with ankylosing spondylitis. The specimen sequenced was blood, either unsorted or a sorted T cell fraction (not recorded which).

The CDR3 bases are TGTGCCAGCAGCTTAGGGGACAGGGCTATGGGAGCTTTCTTT. This encodes CASSLGDRAMGAFF. The J gene is TRBJ1-1, the V gene TRBV7-9; TRBD1 agrees at 9 bases. The CDR3 is made up of 14 amino acids. Per germline, CDR1 SEHNR and CDR2 FQNEAQ (reference sequence). The V segment lost 1 base and the J segment 10 bases; nucleotides outside the gene matches: 7.